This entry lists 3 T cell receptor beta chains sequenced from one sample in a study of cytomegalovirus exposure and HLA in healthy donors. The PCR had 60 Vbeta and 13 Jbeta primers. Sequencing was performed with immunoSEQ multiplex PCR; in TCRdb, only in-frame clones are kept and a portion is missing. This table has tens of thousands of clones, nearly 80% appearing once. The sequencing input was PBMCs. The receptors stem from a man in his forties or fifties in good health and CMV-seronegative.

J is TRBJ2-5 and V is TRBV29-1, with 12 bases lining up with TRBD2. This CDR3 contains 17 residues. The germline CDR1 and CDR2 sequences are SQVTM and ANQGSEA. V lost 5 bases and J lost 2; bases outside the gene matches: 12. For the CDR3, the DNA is TGCAGCGTTAAGTCCCCGGGACTAGCGGGTTCGCAAGAGACCCAGTACTTC. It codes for CSVKSPGLAGSQETQYF.

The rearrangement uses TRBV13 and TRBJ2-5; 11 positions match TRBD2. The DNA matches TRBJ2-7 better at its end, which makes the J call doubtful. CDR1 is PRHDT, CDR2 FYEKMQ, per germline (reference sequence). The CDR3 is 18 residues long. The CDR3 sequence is CASSSRLAGITGSYEQYF. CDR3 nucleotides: TGTGCCAGCAGCTCTCGACTAGCGGGAATCACGGGCTCCTACGAGCAGTACTTC.

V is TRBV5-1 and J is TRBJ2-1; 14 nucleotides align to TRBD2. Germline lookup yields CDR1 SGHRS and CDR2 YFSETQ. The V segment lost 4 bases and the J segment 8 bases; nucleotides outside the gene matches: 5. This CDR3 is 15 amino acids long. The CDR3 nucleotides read TGCGCCAGCAGCCCGGGACTAGCGGGAGTAGATGAGCAGTTCTTC. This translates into CASSPGLAGVDEQFF.